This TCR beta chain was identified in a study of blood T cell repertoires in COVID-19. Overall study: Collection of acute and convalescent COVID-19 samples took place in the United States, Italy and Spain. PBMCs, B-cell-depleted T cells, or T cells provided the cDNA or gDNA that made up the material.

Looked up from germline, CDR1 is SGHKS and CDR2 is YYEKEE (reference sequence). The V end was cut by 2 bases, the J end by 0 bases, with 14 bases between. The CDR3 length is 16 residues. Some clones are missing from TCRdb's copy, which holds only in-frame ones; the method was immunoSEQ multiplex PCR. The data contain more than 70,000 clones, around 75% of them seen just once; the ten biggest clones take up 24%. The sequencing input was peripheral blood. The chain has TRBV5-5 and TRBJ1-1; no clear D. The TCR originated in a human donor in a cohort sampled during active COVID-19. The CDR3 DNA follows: TGTGCCAGCAGCTTAGGAGGCTTGTGGATGAACACTGAAGCTTTCTTT. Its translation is CASSLGGLWMNTEAFF.